A selection of T cell receptor beta chains follows, all from one sample in a study of PD-1 blockade in classical Hodgkin lymphoma. TCRdb keeps only in-frame clones here, not all; method: immunoSEQ multiplex PCR. Of 3,000 to 4,000 clones in the sample, 70% to 80% are singletons; the top ten hold around 15%. Sequencing was performed on CD8+ T cells from blood. Receptors originate from a human donor with classical Hodgkin lymphoma. The CDR3 runs from the conserved cysteine through the conserved F or W. D genes are given only for firm matches. Only some rows state a clone size, as once, few, many or a class for expanded clones.

J gene: TRBJ1-1
clone size: -
V gene: TRBV4-3
D gene: -
CDR3 DNA: TGCGCCAGCAGCCAAGCCGAGGGGTGGGGGGAAGCTTTCTTT
CDR3 protein: CASSQAEGWGEAFF

J gene: TRBJ2-2
clone size: -
V gene: TRBV6-4
D gene: -
CDR3 DNA: TGTGCCAGCAGTGACTCGATCACCGGGGAGCTGTTTTTT
CDR3 protein: CASSDSITGELFF

J gene: TRBJ2-1
clone size: -
V gene: TRBV9
D gene: TRBD1
CDR3 DNA: TGTGCCAGCAGCGGATTAGGGGGCAGGGCCGAATACAATGAGCAGTTCTTC
CDR3 protein: CASSGLGGRAEYNEQFF

J gene: TRBJ2-1
clone size: -
V gene: TRBV2
D gene: TRBD2
CDR3 DNA: TGTGCCAGCAGTGGTACCGGACTAGCGGGAGGGGGCTCCTACAATGAGCAGTTCTTC
CDR3 protein: CASSGTGLAGGGSYNEQFF

J gene: TRBJ2-1
clone size: -
V gene: TRBV2
D gene: TRBD2
CDR3 DNA: TGTGCCAGCAGGTCTGGAGCGGGAGCCTACAATGAGCAGTTCTTC
CDR3 protein: CASRSGAGAYNEQFF

J gene: TRBJ2-2
clone size: -
V gene: TRBV6-4
D gene: -
CDR3 DNA: TGTGCCAGCAGTGACTCTAGCACCGGGGAGCTGTTTTTT
CDR3 protein: CASSDSSTGELFF

J gene: TRBJ2-3
clone size: -
V gene: TRBV19
D gene: TRBD1
CDR3 DNA: TGTGCCAGTAGCACCGGGACAGCGAGCACAGATACGCAGTATTTT
CDR3 protein: CASSTGTASTDTQYF

J gene: TRBJ2-1
clone size: -
V gene: TRBV27
D gene: TRBD2
CDR3 DNA: TGTGCCAGCAGTTTCCCACTCCCTAGCGGGAGCGGGGGGATCTCCTACAATGAGCAGTTCTTC
CDR3 protein: CASSFPLPSGSGGISYNEQFF

J gene: TRBJ1-4
clone size: -
V gene: TRBV4-3
D gene: -
CDR3 DNA: TGCGCCAGCAGCCCATGGGCTGGTAATGAAAAACTGTTTTTT
CDR3 protein: CASSPWAGNEKLFF

J gene: TRBJ1-1
clone size: -
V gene: TRBV30
D gene: -
CDR3 DNA: TGTGCCTGGAGTGTAGGGGGAGACACTGAAGCTTTCTTT
CDR3 protein: CAWSVGGDTEAFF

J gene: TRBJ1-2
clone size: -
V gene: TRBV6-1
D gene: -
CDR3 DNA: TGTGCCAGCAGTGAAGAGGCCCAGCCCGGGTATGGCTACACCTTC
CDR3 protein: CASSEEAQPGYGYTF

J gene: TRBJ1-1
clone size: -
V gene: TRBV7-3
D gene: -
CDR3 DNA: TGTGCCAGCAGCTTTGGTGGCGGAGATGGCACTGAAGCTTTCTTT
CDR3 protein: CASSFGGGDGTEAFF

J gene: TRBJ1-5
clone size: few
V gene: TRBV27
D gene: -
CDR3 DNA: TGTGCCAGCAGTTTATTCGGCCCGAGGCAGCCCCAGCATTTT
CDR3 protein: CASSLFGPRQPQHF

J gene: TRBJ2-7
clone size: -
V gene: TRBV27
D gene: -
CDR3 DNA: TGTGCCAGCAGTTTATCGATGGCCAGCATGGAGTACTTC
CDR3 protein: CASSLSMASMEYF

J gene: TRBJ2-7
clone size: -
V gene: TRBV11-1
D gene: -
CDR3 DNA: TGTGCCAGCAGCTTAGAACCTTACGAGCAGTACTTC
CDR3 protein: CASSLEPYEQYF

J gene: TRBJ2-1
clone size: -
V gene: TRBV29-1
D gene: -
CDR3 DNA: TGCAGCGTTGAAGATCCAGGAGTATCGTCCTACAATGAGCAGTTCTTC
CDR3 protein: CSVEDPGVSSYNEQFF

J gene: TRBJ2-2
clone size: -
V gene: TRBV28
D gene: -
CDR3 DNA: TGTGCCAGCAGTTTCCCCCGAAACACCGGGGAGCTGTTTTTT
CDR3 protein: CASSFPRNTGELFF

J gene: TRBJ1-1
clone size: few
V gene: TRBV4-1
D gene: -
CDR3 DNA: TGCGCCAGCAGCCTGGAACAGGGAAGAGGGAACACTGAAGCTTTCTTT
CDR3 protein: CASSLEQGRGNTEAFF

J gene: TRBJ2-1
clone size: once
V gene: TRBV9
D gene: TRBD2
CDR3 DNA: TGTGCCAGCAGCGCTCTAGCGGGCCCTCGCTCCTACAATGAGCAGTTCTTC
CDR3 protein: CASSALAGPRSYNEQFF

J gene: TRBJ2-7
clone size: -
V gene: TRBV4-1
D gene: -
CDR3 DNA: TGCGCCAGCAGCCAAGAGTTCGACGGAACGGTCGAGCAGTACTTC
CDR3 protein: CASSQEFDGTVEQYF

J gene: TRBJ2-1
clone size: -
V gene: TRBV5-6
D gene: -
CDR3 DNA: TGTGCCAGCAGCCCGGGACGGTTCTCCTACAATGAGCAGTTCTTC
CDR3 protein: CASSPGRFSYNEQFF

J gene: TRBJ2-7
clone size: -
V gene: TRBV5-1
D gene: -
CDR3 DNA: TGCGCCAGCAGCTTGGCCCTATTTGGCTCCTACGAGCAGTACTTC
CDR3 protein: CASSLALFGSYEQYF

J gene: TRBJ2-2
clone size: -
V gene: TRBV19
D gene: -
CDR3 DNA: TGTGCCAGTAGTATAGGACAGAACACCGGGGAGCTGTTTTTT
CDR3 protein: CASSIGQNTGELFF

J gene: TRBJ1-3
clone size: -
V gene: TRBV19
D gene: -
CDR3 DNA: TGTGCCAGTAGCTGGTTGATATCCTCTGGAAACACCATATATTTT
CDR3 protein: CASSWLISSGNTIYF

J gene: TRBJ1-2
clone size: -
V gene: TRBV5-2
D gene: -
CDR3 DNA: TGTGCCAGCAAGTTACGAAAGACCTATGGCTACACCTTC
CDR3 protein: CASKLRKTYGYTF

J gene: TRBJ2-1
clone size: once
V gene: TRBV28
D gene: -
CDR3 DNA: TGTGCCAGCAGTCGAGGGGGGCTGACCTACAATGAGCAGTTCTTC
CDR3 protein: CASSRGGLTYNEQFF

J gene: TRBJ1-5
clone size: large
V gene: TRBV5-6
D gene: -
CDR3 DNA: TGTGCCAGCAGCCTAAGCCATGTGGTCAATCAGCCCCAGCATTTT
CDR3 protein: CASSLSHVVNQPQHF

J gene: TRBJ1-1
clone size: -
V gene: TRBV6-5
D gene: -
CDR3 DNA: TGTGCCAGCAGTTACTCGTATGGGGGTGCCACTGAAGCTTTCTTT
CDR3 protein: CASSYSYGGATEAFF

J gene: TRBJ1-2
clone size: few
V gene: TRBV28
D gene: -
CDR3 DNA: TGTGCCACCCGGGAGATCGATGGCTACACCTTC
CDR3 protein: CATREIDGYTF

J gene: TRBJ1-3
clone size: -
V gene: TRBV29-1
D gene: -
CDR3 DNA: TGCAGCGATTTTCCCACAGGGATCATAGTAAAGGGAGGAAACACCATATATTTT
CDR3 protein: CSDFPTGIIVKGGNTIYF

J gene: TRBJ2-3
clone size: few
V gene: TRBV7-6
D gene: -
CDR3 DNA: TGTGCCAGCAGCCCCCCTCTAGTGACGCCCCACACAGATACGCAGTATTTT
CDR3 protein: CASSPPLVTPHTDTQYF

J gene: TRBJ2-2
clone size: -
V gene: TRBV14
D gene: -
CDR3 DNA: TGTGCCAGCAGCCTCCCGGGGGCCGGGGAGCTGTTTTTT
CDR3 protein: CASSLPGAGELFF

J gene: TRBJ2-7
clone size: few
V gene: TRBV28
D gene: -
CDR3 DNA: TGTGCCAGCAGTTTGGGACCTCATGTCGAGCAGTACTTC
CDR3 protein: CASSLGPHVEQYF

J gene: TRBJ2-5
clone size: -
V gene: TRBV5-4
D gene: -
CDR3 DNA: TGTGCCAGCAGCTTGAGGGGCACTCAGGGGACCCAGTACTTC
CDR3 protein: CASSLRGTQGTQYF

J gene: TRBJ1-6
clone size: -
V gene: TRBV5-3
D gene: TRBD1
CDR3 DNA: TGTGCCTCACAGGGGGCTACCAATTCACCCCTCCACTTT
CDR3 protein: CASQGATNSPLHF

J gene: TRBJ2-7
clone size: -
V gene: TRBV2
D gene: -
CDR3 DNA: TGTGCCAGTTCGAGTTACGAGCAGTACTTC
CDR3 protein: CASSSYEQYF

J gene: TRBJ1-1
clone size: -
V gene: TRBV10-2
D gene: -
CDR3 DNA: TGCGCCAGCAGTGAGGGATGGGGTGAAGCTTTCTTT
CDR3 protein: CASSEGWGEAFF

J gene: TRBJ2-7
clone size: -
V gene: TRBV4-2
D gene: -
CDR3 DNA: TGTGCCAGCAGCCCGTACATGGTGGACGAGCAGTACTTC
CDR3 protein: CASSPYMVDEQYF

J gene: TRBJ2-1
clone size: few
V gene: TRBV7-9
D gene: -
CDR3 DNA: TGTGCCAGCGGGGCAGGGTACAATGAGCAGTTCTTC
CDR3 protein: CASGAGYNEQFF

J gene: TRBJ1-2
clone size: -
V gene: TRBV28
D gene: TRBD1
CDR3 DNA: TGTGCCAGCACCCCTCCCACGGGACAGCTAGGATTC
CDR3 protein: CASTPPTGQLGF

J gene: TRBJ2-5
clone size: -
V gene: TRBV7-5
D gene: -
CDR3 DNA: TGTGCCAGCAGCTTAGGGGACGGAGAGACCCAGTACTTC
CDR3 protein: CASSLGDGETQYF

J gene: TRBJ2-7
clone size: -
V gene: TRBV28
D gene: TRBD2
CDR3 DNA: TGTGCCAGCAGGTGGCCGGGACTAGAATTCTACGAGCAGTACTTC
CDR3 protein: CASRWPGLEFYEQYF

J gene: TRBJ2-7
clone size: -
V gene: TRBV4-3
D gene: TRBD2
CDR3 DNA: TGCGCCAGCAGCCAAGATAGGCTAGCGGGAGACGAGCAGTACTTC
CDR3 protein: CASSQDRLAGDEQYF

J gene: TRBJ2-6
clone size: -
V gene: TRBV10-3
D gene: -
CDR3 DNA: TGTGCCATCAGTGAGGGGGAGGGGGGCTCTGGGGCCAACGTCCTGACTTTC
CDR3 protein: CAISEGEGGSGANVLTF

J gene: TRBJ2-1
clone size: once
V gene: TRBV28
D gene: TRBD2
CDR3 DNA: TGTGCCAGCAGTCCCAGCGGGAGCCCTCGGGATGAGCAGTTCTTC
CDR3 protein: CASSPSGSPRDEQFF

J gene: TRBJ2-3
clone size: -
V gene: TRBV6-1
D gene: TRBD1
CDR3 DNA: TGTGCCAGCAGTGTAGGACAGGGGGCTGATACGCAGTATTTT
CDR3 protein: CASSVGQGADTQYF

J gene: TRBJ2-7
clone size: -
V gene: TRBV14
D gene: -
CDR3 DNA: TGTGCCAGCAGCCCCGTTTATTCCTACGAGCAGTACTTC
CDR3 protein: CASSPVYSYEQYF

J gene: TRBJ2-1
clone size: -
V gene: TRBV10-3
D gene: -
CDR3 DNA: TGTGCCATCAGTGGATCGGGCGACAGCTACAATGAGCAGTTCTTC
CDR3 protein: CAISGSGDSYNEQFF

J gene: TRBJ2-1
clone size: -
V gene: TRBV9
D gene: TRBD2
CDR3 DNA: TGTGCCAGCAGCGTCCTAGCGGGAGCCGGGGATGAGCAGTTCTTC
CDR3 protein: CASSVLAGAGDEQFF

J gene: TRBJ2-5
clone size: -
V gene: TRBV28
D gene: TRBD2
CDR3 DNA: TGTGCCAGCAGTCCTACCGGGACTAGCAGGGAGTTCGACCAAGAGACCCAGTACTTC
CDR3 protein: CASSPTGTSREFDQETQYF